A single sample is the source of the 3 T cell receptor beta chains below, sequenced in a study of cytomegalovirus exposure and HLA in healthy donors. The PCR made use of 60 Vbeta and 13 Jbeta primers. Data came from immunoSEQ multiplex PCR; TCRdb stores just in-frame clones and leaves some out. The repertoire consists of around 96,000 clones, with around 76% occurring once and the leading ten covering about 9.4%. Sequencing used PBMCs. Source of these receptors: a man younger than 40 in good health and CMV-seropositive.

The chain links TRBV2 to TRBJ2-1, with 9 bases identical to TRBD2. Germline V gene sequence: CDR1 SNHLY, CDR2 FYNNEI. J was trimmed by 8 bases and V by 8 bases; bases with no gene match: 16. The CDR3 has 16 amino acids. CDR3 amino acids: CASHVTLAGSMDEQFF. DNA of the CDR3: TGTGCCAGCCACGTCACGCTAGCGGGGTCCATGGATGAGCAGTTCTTC.

The chain has TRBV10-3 and TRBJ2-1, with D possibly TRBD2 on 5 matching bases. Germline CDR1 and CDR2: ENHRY and SYGVKD. This CDR3 is built from 14 residues. V gave up 6 bases and J gave up 4 bases, with 13 bases separating them. In DNA, the CDR3 is TGTGCCATCAGGGCGGGCAAACAATACAATGAGCAGTTCTTC. It encodes CAIRAGKQYNEQFF.

The chain recombines TRBV28 with TRBJ1-3; 9 bases are a match to TRBD1. V lost 10 bases and J lost 5; bases outside the gene matches: 12. The CDR3 sequence is 15 residues long. CDR1 and CDR2 from the germline V gene are MDHEN and SYDVKM. The CDR3, as DNA: TGTGCCACAGGAGGACAGGGGTCTTGGAGAAACACCATATATTTT. Translated: CATGGQGSWRNTIYF.